These 4 T cell receptor beta chains share one sample of origin, sequenced in a study of blood T cell repertoires in COVID-19. Here immunoSEQ multiplex PCR was the method, and the copy in TCRdb shows in-frame clones only, minus some. The sample comprises around 46,000 clones, about 89% of which are singletons, and 16% rests with the top ten. The sequenced material came from peripheral blood. The receptors were sampled from a man in his fifties or sixties with active or convalescent COVID-19.

The chain carries TRBV5-6 and TRBJ1-6; 8 bases map to TRBD1. The germline V gene has CDR1 SGHDT and CDR2 YYEEEE. There are 15 residues in the CDR3. J lost 6 bases, V lost 0 bases, and 2 bases had no gene match. As DNA, the CDR3 is TGTGCCAGCAGCTTGGGTGGACAGGGTAATTCACCCCTCCACTTT. Its protein is CASSLGGQGNSPLHF.

The V and J genes are TRBV13 and TRBJ1-4; TRBD1 matches at 9 bases. V was pared by 5 bases and J by 5 bases, with 6 bases of the junction left unmatched. Germline-derived CDR1 and CDR2 are PRHDT and FYEKMQ (reference sequence). The CDR3 has 15 residues. The CDR3 nucleotides read TGTGCCAGCAGCAAACAGGGGGCGGGGAATGAAAAACTGTTTTTT. Translation: CASSKQGAGNEKLFF.

In this sample, this clone turned up a few times. The J gene is TRBJ2-1, the V gene TRBV10-2, with 8 bases identical to TRBD2. The germline CDR1 and CDR2 sequences are WSHSY and SAAADI. The length of the CDR3 is 14 residues. The V and J ends lost 6 bases and 5 bases, in that order; junction bases with no gene match: 6. DNA of the CDR3: TGCGCCAGCAGACAACTAGCGGTTAACAATGAGCAGTTCTTC. Translating it yields CASRQLAVNNEQFF.

In DNA form, the CDR3 reads TGTGCCAGCAGCTTGGATGTGCAGGGGGACGACGAGCAGTACTTC. This encodes CASSLDVQGDDEQYF. This rearrangement joins TRBV5-6 to TRBJ2-7, with 7 bases aligning to TRBD1. With V trimmed by 0 bases and J by 5 bases, 8 bases remained unmatched. The germline gives CDR1 SGHDT, CDR2 YYEEEE. This CDR3 has 15 residues. The variable domain in full, with the rest retrieved from reference TRBV5-6 and TRBJ2-7, is DAGVTQSPTHLIKTRGQQVTLRCSPKSGHDTVSWYQQALGQGPQFIFQYYEEEERQRGNFPDRFSGHQFPNYSSELNVNALLLGDSALYLCASSLDVQGDDEQYFGPGTRLTVT.